Following are 3 T cell receptor beta chains from one sample sequenced in a study of cytomegalovirus exposure and HLA in healthy donors. Use of 60 Vbeta and 13 Jbeta primers characterized the PCR. Profiled with immunoSEQ multiplex PCR; TCRdb holds only in-frame clones, not every one. The sample consists of about 57,000 clones, just under 75% of them appearing once. What was sequenced was PBMCs. These receptors were collected from a man aged 25-40 years in good health and CMV-seropositive.

This clone has a handful of counts. This sequence joins TRBV5-6 and TRBJ2-7; tentatively, D is TRBD1 (6 bases). The CDR3 runs to 14 residues. From germline, CDR1 is SGHDT and CDR2 YYEEEE. V was cut by 6 bases and J by 4 bases, with 17 bases left in between. The CDR3 nucleotides read TGTGCCAGCATTAGGGCAGGGGTAAATTACGAGCAGTACTTC. As protein: CASIRAGVNYEQYF.

The CDR3 spells CATSPNTDTQYF. The DNA for the CDR3 is TGTGCCACCAGTCCAAACACAGATACGCAGTATTTT. This chain connects TRBV9 to TRBJ2-3; D not resolved. V lost 9 bases to trimming and J lost 2 bases, with 10 bases between them. CDR3 length: 12 amino acids. Germline V gene sequence: CDR1 SGDLS, CDR2 YYNGEE.

The genes are TRBV28 and TRBJ1-6; D ambiguous. The CDR3 consists of 16 residues. CDR1 and CDR2 (germline): MDHEN, SYDVKM. V was cut by 6 bases and J by 7 bases, with 19 bases left in between. The CDR3 region has the DNA TGTGCCAGCAGCGTTCTGGGTCAAGGGAGGAATTCACCCCTCCACTTT. Its translation is CASSVLGQGRNSPLHF.